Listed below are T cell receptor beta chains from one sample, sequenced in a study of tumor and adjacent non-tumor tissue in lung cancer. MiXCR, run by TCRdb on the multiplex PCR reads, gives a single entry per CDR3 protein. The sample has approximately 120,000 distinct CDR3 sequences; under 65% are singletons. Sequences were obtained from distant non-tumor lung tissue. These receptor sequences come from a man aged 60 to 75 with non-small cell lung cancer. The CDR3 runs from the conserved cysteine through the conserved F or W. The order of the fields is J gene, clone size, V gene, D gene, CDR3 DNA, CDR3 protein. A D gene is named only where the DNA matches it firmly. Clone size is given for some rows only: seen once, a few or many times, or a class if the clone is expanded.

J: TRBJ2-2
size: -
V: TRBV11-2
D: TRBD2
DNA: TGTGCCAACAGCTCGGGGCTAGCGGGAGCGACGAACACCGGGGACCTGTTTTTT
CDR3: CANSSGLAGATNTGDLFF

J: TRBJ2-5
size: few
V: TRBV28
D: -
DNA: TGTGCCAGCAGTACGTTCGCCAGGGGGGACGAAGAGACCCAGTACTTC
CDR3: CASSTFARGDEETQYF

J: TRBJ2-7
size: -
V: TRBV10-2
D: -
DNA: TGCGCCAGCAGTGATTGGGGGGCAGGGGGAGGCTACGAACAGTACTTC
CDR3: CASSDWGAGGGYEQYF

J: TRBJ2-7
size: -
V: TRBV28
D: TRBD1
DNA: TGTGCCAGCACCTCCCCCCCAGGAGACAGGGGGGGGCTCTACGAGCAGTACTTC
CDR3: CASTSPPGDRGGLYEQYF

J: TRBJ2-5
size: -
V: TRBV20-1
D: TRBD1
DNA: TGCAGTGCTTCCGGACAGGGACAAGAGACCCAGTACTTT
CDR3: CSASGQGQETQYF

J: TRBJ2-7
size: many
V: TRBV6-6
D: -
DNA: TGTGCCAGCAGTTACTCAGACGCGGAGCAGTACTTC
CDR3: CASSYSDAEQYF

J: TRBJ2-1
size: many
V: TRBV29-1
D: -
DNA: TGCAGCGCTGGGCTTAATAAAGATGAGCAGTTCTTC
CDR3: CSAGLNKDEQFF

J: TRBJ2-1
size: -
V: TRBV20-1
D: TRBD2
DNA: TGCAGTGCTATAGGGACTAGCGGGGGGGGAATCAATGAGCAGTTCTTC
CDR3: CSAIGTSGGGINEQFF

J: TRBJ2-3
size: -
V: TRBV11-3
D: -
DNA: TGTGCCTGCAGTCCAACTAGGAACAAAGATACGCAGTATTTT
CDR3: CACSPTRNKDTQYF

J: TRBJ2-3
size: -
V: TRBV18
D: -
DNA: TGTGCCAGCTCACCAACGCCTCCTAGCACAGATACGCAGTATTTT
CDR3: CASSPTPPSTDTQYF

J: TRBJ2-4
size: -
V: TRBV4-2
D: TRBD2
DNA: TGTGCCAGCAGCCAAGTGCAGGCTAGCGGATCGTTAGCTAAAAACATTCAGTGTTTC
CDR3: CASSQVQASGSLAKNIQCF

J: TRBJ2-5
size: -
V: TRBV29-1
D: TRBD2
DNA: TGCAGCGTTGCCGGACTAGCAGGAGGGCCTAGAGAGATCCAGTACTTC
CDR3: CSVAGLAGGPREIQYF

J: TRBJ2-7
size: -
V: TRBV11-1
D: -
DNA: TGTGCCAGCAGCCCCCGTCTGGGCGGATACGGTTTCTACGAGCAGTACTTC
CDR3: CASSPRLGGYGFYEQYF

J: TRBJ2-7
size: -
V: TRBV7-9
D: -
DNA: TGTGCCAACGAGGGGCTTGGAACCAAGCAGTACTTC
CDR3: CANEGLGTKQYF

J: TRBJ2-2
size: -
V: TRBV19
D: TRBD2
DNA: TGTGCCAGTAGTACACTAGCGGACACCGGGGAGCTGTTTTTT
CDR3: CASSTLADTGELFF

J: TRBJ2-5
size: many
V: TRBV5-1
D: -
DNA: TGCGCCAGCAGCTCTACCGGGACTCCAAAAGAGACCCAGTACTTC
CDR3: CASSSTGTPKETQYF

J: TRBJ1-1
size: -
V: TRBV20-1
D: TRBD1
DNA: TGCAGTGCCCGGACAGGCAGAACGAACACTGAAACCTTCTTT
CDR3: CSARTGRTNTETFF

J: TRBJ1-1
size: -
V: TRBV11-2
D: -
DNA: TGTGCCAACAGCTTAGAAGGGGGGGGCATGAACACCGAAGCTTTCTTT
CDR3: CANSLEGGGMNTEAFF

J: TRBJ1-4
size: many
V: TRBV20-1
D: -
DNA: TGCAGTGCTTGGACAGCAACTAATGAAAAACTGTTTTTT
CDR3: CSAWTATNEKLFF

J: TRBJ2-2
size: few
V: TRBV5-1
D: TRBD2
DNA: TGCGCCAGCACACTAAGCGGGATGTTCACCGGGGAGCTGTTTTTT
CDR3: CASTLSGMFTGELFF

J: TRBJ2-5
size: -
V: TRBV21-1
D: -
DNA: TGTGCCAGCAGCAAAGTGGGGACCAACGGCGGAGCCCAGTACTTC
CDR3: CASSKVGTNGGAQYF

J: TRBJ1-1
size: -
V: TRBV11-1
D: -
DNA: TGTACCAGCAGCTTAGGTAGAGGATTCACTCAAGCTTTCTTT
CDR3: CTSSLGRGFTQAFF

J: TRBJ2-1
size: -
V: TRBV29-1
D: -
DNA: TGCAGCGGATGGACTAACAATGAGCAGCTCTTC
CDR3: CSGWTNNEQLF

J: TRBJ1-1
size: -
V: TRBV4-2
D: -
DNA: TGTGCTAGCATCCAAAACCAGAGGGGCGAAGCTTTCTTT
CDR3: CASIQNQRGEAFF

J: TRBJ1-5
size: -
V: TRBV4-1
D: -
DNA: TGCGCCAGCAGCCAAGATATAGGGAGTAATCAGCCCCAGCATTTT
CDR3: CASSQDIGSNQPQHF

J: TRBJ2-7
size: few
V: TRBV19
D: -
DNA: TGTGCCAGCGGACAGACGGAGTACGAGCAGTACTTC
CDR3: CASGQTEYEQYF

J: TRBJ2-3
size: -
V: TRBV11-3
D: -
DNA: TGTGCCAGTAGCGTAGTCGACTACACAGATACGCAGTATTTT
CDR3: CASSVVDYTDTQYF

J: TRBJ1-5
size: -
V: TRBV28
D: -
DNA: TGTACCGGCAGTTTTAGCGGGGGGGCTCAGCCCCAGCATTTT
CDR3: CTGSFSGGAQPQHF

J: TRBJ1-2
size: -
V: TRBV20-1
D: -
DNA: TGCAGTGCTAGAGGGATTTCAACAGAGAGCTATGGCTACACCTTC
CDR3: CSARGISTESYGYTF

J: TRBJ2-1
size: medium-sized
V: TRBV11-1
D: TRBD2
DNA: TGTGCCAGCAGCTTAGGCATGACTAGCGGGAGGAATGAGCAGTTCTTC
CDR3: CASSLGMTSGRNEQFF

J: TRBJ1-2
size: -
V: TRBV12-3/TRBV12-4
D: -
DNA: TGTGCCAGCAGTTCGACTAACTATGGCTACACCTTT
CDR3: CASSSTNYGYTF

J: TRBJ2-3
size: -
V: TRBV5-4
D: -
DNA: TGTGCCAACAACTTGGAAGGCGGGACCGGGGAATATTTT
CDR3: CANNLEGGTGEYF

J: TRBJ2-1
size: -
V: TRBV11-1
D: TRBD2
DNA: TGCGCCAGCAGCTTAGTGGGACTAGCGGGAGTTTCCTACAATGAGCAGTTCTTT
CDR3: CASSLVGLAGVSYNEQFF

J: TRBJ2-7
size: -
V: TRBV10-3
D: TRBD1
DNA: TGTACCATCAGTGAGTCGGGACAGCCTTCGAGTGACGAGCAGTATTTC
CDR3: CTISESGQPSSDEQYF

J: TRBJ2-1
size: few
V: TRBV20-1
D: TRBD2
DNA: TGCAGTGCGCCGAATGTAGCGGGGGGCGGAGATGAGCAGTTCTTC
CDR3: CSAPNVAGGGDEQFF

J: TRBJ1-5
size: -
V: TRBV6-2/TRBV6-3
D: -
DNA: TGTGCCATCAGTTACGGTAGATCCCCTAATCAACCCCAGCATTTT
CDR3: CAISYGRSPNQPQHF

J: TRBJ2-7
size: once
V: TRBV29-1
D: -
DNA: TGCAGCGTTGAGAACAGATACGACCAGTACTTC
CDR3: CSVENRYDQYF

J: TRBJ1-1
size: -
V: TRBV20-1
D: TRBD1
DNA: TGCAGTGTGGGGACAGGGAGGACATTCTTT
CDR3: CSVGTGRTFF

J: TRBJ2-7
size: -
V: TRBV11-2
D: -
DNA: TGTGCCAGCAGCGCCCCTCGACGGCCCCACGAGCAGTACTTC
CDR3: CASSAPRRPHEQYF

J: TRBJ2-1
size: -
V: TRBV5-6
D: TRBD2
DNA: TGTGCCAGCAGCCTGGACGGACGGACTAGCGGGAGCGGATGGTTCTTC
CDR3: CASSLDGRTSGSGWFF

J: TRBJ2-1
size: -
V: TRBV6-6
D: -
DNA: TGTGCCAGCAGTTTCACTCAGGGGAAAAGGGACAATGAGCAGTTCTTC
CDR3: CASSFTQGKRDNEQFF

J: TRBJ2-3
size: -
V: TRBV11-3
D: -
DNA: TGTGCCAGCAGCTCAGCCGGATACACAGATACGCAGTATTTT
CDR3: CASSSAGYTDTQYF

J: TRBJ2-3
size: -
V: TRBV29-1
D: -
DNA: TGCAGCGTGGCAGGGGGAAATAGCGGGGCGACTAGCACAGATAGGCAGTATTTT
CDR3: CSVAGGNSGATSTDRQYF

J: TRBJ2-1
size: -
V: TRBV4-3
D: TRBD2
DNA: TGTGTCAGCAGCCAGAGAACGGGAGGGCAAAGTGAGCAGTTCTTT
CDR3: CVSSQRTGGQSEQFF

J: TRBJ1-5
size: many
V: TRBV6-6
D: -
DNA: TGTGCCAGCAGTTACTCGCCACCAGTGACAGGACCCAATCAGCCCCAGCATTTT
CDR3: CASSYSPPVTGPNQPQHF

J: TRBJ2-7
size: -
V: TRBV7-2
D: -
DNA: TGTGCCAGCAGCTTAATTTCCACCTACGAGCAGTACTTC
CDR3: CASSLISTYEQYF

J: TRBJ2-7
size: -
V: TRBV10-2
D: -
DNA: TGCGCCAGCAGAGCATCAGGGGCACACTACGAGCAGTACTTC
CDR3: CASRASGAHYEQYF

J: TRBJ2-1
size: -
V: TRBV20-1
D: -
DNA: TGCACTGCTAGAGGGCTATGGTCTGCGGTACTGTACAATGAGCAGTTCTTC
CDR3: CTARGLWSAVLYNEQFF

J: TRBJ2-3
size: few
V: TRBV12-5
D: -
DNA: TGTGCTAGTGGTTTAGGAGGAGGCGCAGATACGCAGTATTTT
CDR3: CASGLGGGADTQYF

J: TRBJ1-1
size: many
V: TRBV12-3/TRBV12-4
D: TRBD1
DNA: TGTGCCAGCAGTTTTTCAGGGGGCAGGAGGAACACTGAAGCTTTCTTT
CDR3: CASSFSGGRRNTEAFF

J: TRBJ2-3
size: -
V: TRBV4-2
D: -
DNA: TGTGCCAGCAAGGAGGGGACGGGCACAAATACGCAGTATTTT
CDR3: CASKEGTGTNTQYF

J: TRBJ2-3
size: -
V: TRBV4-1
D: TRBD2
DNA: TGCGCCAGCAGCCAAGGACTAGCGGGGGGGACAAATACGCAGTATTTT
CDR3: CASSQGLAGGTNTQYF

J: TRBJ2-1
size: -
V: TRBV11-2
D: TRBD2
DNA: TGTATCAGCGTCGGGACTAGCGGGAGAAATGAGCAGTTCTTC
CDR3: CISVGTSGRNEQFF

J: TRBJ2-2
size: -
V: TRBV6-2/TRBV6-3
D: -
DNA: TGTGCCAGCAGGTACTCGAGAGGCCCAGGCGGGGAGCTGTTTTTT
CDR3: CASRYSRGPGGELFF

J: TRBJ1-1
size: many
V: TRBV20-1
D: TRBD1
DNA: TGCAGTGCAACCTCGACAGGGGAAACTGAAGCTTTCTTT
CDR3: CSATSTGETEAFF